These T cell receptor beta chains were read from a single sample in a study of blood T cell repertoires in COVID-19. Generated by immunoSEQ multiplex PCR, the TCRdb table keeps only in-frame clones and is missing some. The table lists about 170,000 clones, about 83% of them singletons, with less than 3% in the top ten. Sequencing was done on a sample of peripheral blood. Source of these receptors: a woman of 80 years or more with COVID-19, enrolled during active disease. Both conserved end residues are part of each CDR3. D genes are given only for firm matches. Not every row has a clone size; where given, it reads once, few, many or a size class.

D gene: TRBD1; clone size: few; J gene: TRBJ2-7; V gene: TRBV19; CDR3 protein: CASSTITGVGSYEQYF; CDR3 DNA: TGTGCCAGTAGTACCATCACAGGGGTTGGCTCCTACGAGCAGTACTTC
D gene: -; clone size: -; J gene: TRBJ2-7; V gene: TRBV6-5; CDR3 protein: CASGQYYEQYF; CDR3 DNA: TGTGCCAGTGGACAGTACTACGAGCAGTACTTC
D gene: TRBD2; clone size: -; J gene: TRBJ2-7; V gene: TRBV5-4; CDR3 protein: CASSLGGQGLTSGRDEQYF; CDR3 DNA: TGTGCCAGCAGCTTGGGGGGACAGGGCCTGACTAGCGGGAGGGACGAGCAGTACTTC
D gene: -; clone size: -; J gene: TRBJ2-1; V gene: TRBV10-2; CDR3 protein: CASAGAGLGEQFF; CDR3 DNA: TGCGCCAGCGCGGGGGCAGGGCTCGGTGAGCAGTTCTTC
D gene: -; clone size: -; J gene: TRBJ2-2; V gene: TRBV5-1; CDR3 protein: CASSLGENTGELFF; CDR3 DNA: TGCGCCAGCAGCTTGGGCGAGAACACCGGGGAGCTGTTTTTT
D gene: TRBD1; clone size: once; J gene: TRBJ2-7; V gene: TRBV9; CDR3 protein: CASSESGQGQEQYF; CDR3 DNA: TGTGCCAGCAGCGAATCGGGACAGGGTCAAGAGCAGTACTTC
D gene: -; clone size: -; J gene: TRBJ1-5; V gene: TRBV6-5; CDR3 protein: CASSHGQGPQPQHF; CDR3 DNA: TGTGCCAGCAGCCACGGCCAGGGTCCTCAGCCCCAGCATTTT
D gene: TRBD1; clone size: once; J gene: TRBJ2-7; V gene: TRBV13; CDR3 protein: CASSERDSPSPEQYF; CDR3 DNA: TGTGCCAGCAGCGAAAGGGACAGCCCCAGCCCCGAGCAGTACTTC
D gene: TRBD2; clone size: -; J gene: TRBJ2-2; V gene: TRBV30; CDR3 protein: CAWKPPGGSTGELFF; CDR3 DNA: TGTGCCTGGAAACCGCCGGGGGGAAGCACCGGGGAGCTGTTTTTT
D gene: -; clone size: once; J gene: TRBJ1-2; V gene: TRBV18; CDR3 protein: CASSPVARGGYTF; CDR3 DNA: TGTGCCAGCTCACCCGTCGCCCGCGGCGGCTACACCTTC
D gene: TRBD2; clone size: -; J gene: TRBJ2-5; V gene: TRBV7-7; CDR3 protein: CASSSRTSGAETQYF; CDR3 DNA: TGTGCTAGCAGCTCGCGGACTAGCGGGGCAGAGACCCAGTACTTC
D gene: TRBD2; clone size: -; J gene: TRBJ2-2; V gene: TRBV27; CDR3 protein: CASTPSGRAPGELFF; CDR3 DNA: TGTGCCAGCACTCCTAGCGGGAGGGCCCCCGGGGAGCTGTTTTTT
D gene: TRBD2; clone size: -; J gene: TRBJ2-3; V gene: TRBV2; CDR3 protein: CASSRSGTSGSLSATDTQYF; CDR3 DNA: TGTGCCAGCAGTAGATCGGGGACTAGCGGGTCTCTGAGCGCCACAGATACGCAGTATTTT
D gene: -; clone size: -; J gene: TRBJ2-2; V gene: TRBV7-3; CDR3 protein: CASSFQYGGGELFF; CDR3 DNA: TGTGCCAGCAGCTTCCAGTACGGGGGCGGGGAGCTGTTTTTT
D gene: -; clone size: -; J gene: TRBJ1-2; V gene: TRBV7-9; CDR3 protein: CASSDTGLAYTF; CDR3 DNA: TGTGCCAGCAGTGATACAGGGCTGGCCTACACCTTC
D gene: -; clone size: -; J gene: TRBJ1-6; V gene: TRBV5-1; CDR3 protein: CASSPRGEAYNSPLHF; CDR3 DNA: TGCGCCAGCAGCCCGCGGGGGGAAGCCTATAATTCACCCCTCCACTTT
D gene: -; clone size: -; J gene: TRBJ1-2; V gene: TRBV11-3; CDR3 protein: CASSGGGGDGYTF; CDR3 DNA: TGTGCCAGCAGCGGGGGAGGAGGGGATGGCTACACCTTC
D gene: TRBD2; clone size: -; J gene: TRBJ2-7; V gene: TRBV30; CDR3 protein: CAWSKTSVDSYEQYF; CDR3 DNA: TGTGCCTGGAGTAAAACTAGCGTCGACTCCTACGAGCAGTACTTC
D gene: -; clone size: -; J gene: TRBJ2-7; V gene: TRBV19; CDR3 protein: CASSIEVTYEQYF; CDR3 DNA: TGTGCCAGTAGTATTGAGGTCACCTACGAGCAGTACTTC
D gene: -; clone size: -; J gene: TRBJ2-5; V gene: TRBV29-1; CDR3 protein: CSVEVYREGETQYF; CDR3 DNA: TGCAGCGTTGAAGTATACAGGGAAGGAGAGACCCAGTACTTC
D gene: TRBD1; clone size: -; J gene: TRBJ1-6; V gene: TRBV18; CDR3 protein: CASSSPGTVHTVLHF; CDR3 DNA: TGTGCCAGCTCATCCCCCGGGACAGTTCATACCGTACTCCACTTT
D gene: TRBD2; clone size: -; J gene: TRBJ2-3; V gene: TRBV28; CDR3 protein: CASSLSGALTADTQYF; CDR3 DNA: TGTGCCAGCAGTTTGAGCGGGGCCTTAACTGCAGATACGCAGTATTTT
D gene: -; clone size: few; J gene: TRBJ1-4; V gene: TRBV30; CDR3 protein: CASRPIGEKLFF; CDR3 DNA: TGTGCCTCCAGGCCGATCGGAGAAAAACTGTTTTTT
D gene: -; clone size: -; J gene: TRBJ2-5; V gene: TRBV19; CDR3 protein: CASSMSAGLYQETQYF; CDR3 DNA: TGTGCCAGTAGTATGTCGGCAGGGTTGTACCAAGAGACCCAGTACTTC
D gene: -; clone size: -; J gene: TRBJ1-2; V gene: TRBV6-2/TRBV6-3; CDR3 protein: CASSFAIAIPTF; CDR3 DNA: TGTGCCAGCAGTTTCGCAATAGCGATCCCCACCTTC
D gene: -; clone size: -; J gene: TRBJ2-7; V gene: TRBV5-4; CDR3 protein: CASSSGGLSSYEQYF; CDR3 DNA: TGTGCCAGCAGCTCAGGGGGGCTTAGCTCCTACGAGCAGTACTTC
D gene: TRBD1; clone size: -; J gene: TRBJ2-7; V gene: TRBV7-9; CDR3 protein: CASSPAGQGFYEQYF; CDR3 DNA: TGTGCCAGCAGCCCTGCGGGACAGGGGTTTTACGAGCAGTACTTC
D gene: -; clone size: -; J gene: TRBJ1-1; V gene: TRBV6-5; CDR3 protein: CASSYIDGGSEAFF; CDR3 DNA: TGTGCCAGCAGTTACATCGACGGAGGGTCTGAAGCTTTCTTT
D gene: -; clone size: -; J gene: TRBJ1-3; V gene: TRBV5-5; CDR3 protein: CASSLWWQGTGNTIYF; CDR3 DNA: TGTGCCAGCAGCTTGTGGTGGCAGGGTACTGGAAACACCATATATTTT
D gene: -; clone size: -; J gene: TRBJ2-1; V gene: TRBV21-1; CDR3 protein: CASSAETSGRYNEQFF; CDR3 DNA: TGTGCCAGCAGCGCCGAGACTAGCGGGAGATACAATGAGCAGTTCTTC
D gene: TRBD1; clone size: -; J gene: TRBJ1-1; V gene: TRBV12-5; CDR3 protein: CASGLEGTGAFF; CDR3 DNA: TGTGCTAGTGGTTTGGAAGGGACAGGGGCTTTCTTT
D gene: TRBD1; clone size: -; J gene: TRBJ2-3; V gene: TRBV5-1; CDR3 protein: CASSADRGHTDTQYF; CDR3 DNA: TGCGCCAGCAGCGCCGACAGGGGGCATACAGATACGCAGTATTTT
D gene: -; clone size: -; J gene: TRBJ2-6; V gene: TRBV19; CDR3 protein: CASSMLAGANVLTF; CDR3 DNA: TGTGCCAGTAGTATGTTGGCCGGGGCCAACGTCCTGACTTTC
D gene: -; clone size: -; J gene: TRBJ1-1; V gene: TRBV10-3; CDR3 protein: CAASRTGGMDTEAFF; CDR3 DNA: TGTGCCGCGAGTCGAACCGGGGGGATGGACACTGAAGCTTTCTTT
D gene: TRBD2; clone size: few; J gene: TRBJ2-1; V gene: TRBV3-1/TRBV3-2; CDR3 protein: CASSPWGSGGDDEQFF; CDR3 DNA: TGTGCCAGCAGCCCGTGGGGTAGCGGGGGGGATGATGAGCAGTTCTTC
D gene: -; clone size: -; J gene: TRBJ2-1; V gene: TRBV7-3; CDR3 protein: CASSGTSYNEQFF; CDR3 DNA: TGTGCCAGCAGCGGTACTAGCTACAATGAGCAGTTCTTC
D gene: TRBD1; clone size: -; J gene: TRBJ2-1; V gene: TRBV11-2; CDR3 protein: CASSLTTGPPYNEQFF; CDR3 DNA: TGTGCCAGCAGCTTAACGACAGGGCCCCCCTACAATGAGCAGTTCTTC
D gene: -; clone size: -; J gene: TRBJ2-7; V gene: TRBV6-6; CDR3 protein: CASRRQNSYEQYF; CDR3 DNA: TGTGCCAGCAGGAGACAGAACTCCTACGAGCAGTACTTC
D gene: TRBD1; clone size: -; J gene: TRBJ2-6; V gene: TRBV4-1; CDR3 protein: CASSHWTGIISGANVLTF; CDR3 DNA: TGCGCCAGCAGCCATTGGACAGGGATCATCTCTGGGGCCAACGTCCTGACTTTC
D gene: -; clone size: -; J gene: TRBJ1-2; V gene: TRBV5-6; CDR3 protein: CASSRESYGYTF; CDR3 DNA: TGTGCCAGCAGCAGGGAGAGCTATGGCTACACCTTC
D gene: TRBD2; clone size: -; J gene: TRBJ2-7; V gene: TRBV2; CDR3 protein: CARRLAGGNEQYF; CDR3 DNA: TGTGCCAGAAGACTAGCGGGAGGTAACGAGCAGTACTTC
D gene: TRBD2; clone size: -; J gene: TRBJ2-7; V gene: TRBV5-1; CDR3 protein: CASSLALTSGMYEQYF; CDR3 DNA: TGCGCCAGCAGCTTGGCCCTCACTAGCGGGATGTACGAGCAGTACTTC
D gene: -; clone size: -; J gene: TRBJ2-3; V gene: TRBV4-1; CDR3 protein: CASSQDRGTVQITDTQYF; CDR3 DNA: TGCGCCAGCAGCCAAGATCGTGGAACAGTCCAAATAACAGATACGCAGTATTTT
D gene: -; clone size: once; J gene: TRBJ2-7; V gene: TRBV15; CDR3 protein: CATSRDPQQGSEQYF; CDR3 DNA: TGTGCCACCAGCAGAGATCCCCAACAGGGTTCCGAGCAGTACTTC
D gene: -; clone size: -; J gene: TRBJ2-5; V gene: TRBV6-2/TRBV6-3; CDR3 protein: CASSSLGGTQYF; CDR3 DNA: TGTGCCAGCAGTTCCCTCGGGGGGACCCAGTACTTC
D gene: TRBD2; clone size: -; J gene: TRBJ2-1; V gene: TRBV7-8; CDR3 protein: CASSYLTSGGDNEQFF; CDR3 DNA: TGTGCCAGCAGCTACTTGACTAGCGGGGGGGACAATGAGCAGTTCTTC
D gene: TRBD1; clone size: -; J gene: TRBJ1-2; V gene: TRBV7-3; CDR3 protein: CASSSIVPHLGQGVGYGYTF; CDR3 DNA: TGTGCCAGCAGCTCAATCGTCCCACACCTAGGACAGGGGGTGGGATATGGCTACACCTTC
D gene: -; clone size: -; J gene: TRBJ2-2; V gene: TRBV24-1; CDR3 protein: CATNSHTGELFF; CDR3 DNA: TGTGCCACCAACTCGCACACCGGGGAGCTGTTTTTT
D gene: TRBD2; clone size: -; J gene: TRBJ2-7; V gene: TRBV6-5; CDR3 protein: CASSSYSGGVYEQYF; CDR3 DNA: TGTGCCAGCAGTTCCTATAGCGGGGGGGTCTACGAGCAGTACTTC
D gene: -; clone size: -; J gene: TRBJ2-1; V gene: TRBV3-1/TRBV3-2; CDR3 protein: CASSHPGQIHNEQFF; CDR3 DNA: TGTGCCAGCAGCCACCCAGGACAGATTCACAATGAGCAGTTCTTC
D gene: -; clone size: once; J gene: TRBJ2-1; V gene: TRBV7-2; CDR3 protein: CASSLVGLAEQFF; CDR3 DNA: TGTGCCAGCAGCTTAGTAGGGTTAGCGGAGCAGTTCTTC